These 26 T cell receptor beta chains originate from one sample sequenced in a study of graft-versus-host responses after intestinal transplantation. The antigens these receptors bind are not known. Using immunoSEQ multiplex PCR, the repertoire was profiled, and TCRdb retains in-frame clones only, with some absent. The sample yields about 89,000 clones, 94% seen once. The sample in question was unstimulated CD4+ T cells sorted from spleen or lymph node cells, obtained before transplant. Source of these receptors: a human donor who was the organ donor for an intestinal transplant.

This chain links TRBV4-1 with TRBJ2-7, with 11 bases identical to TRBD1. The ends lost 0 bases at V and 2 bases at J; junction bases unmatched: 3. The CDR3 runs to 16 residues. The V gene's germline CDR1 is MGHRA and CDR2 YSYEKL. The CDR3 coding sequence is TGCGCCAGCAGCCAAGATGAGGGACAGGGGGCCTACGAGCAGTACTTC. Translating gives CASSQDEGQGAYEQYF.

The chain joins TRBV6-1 to TRBJ2-7, with D possibly being TRBD1 or TRBD2 (5 bases each). V was clipped by 10 bases and J by 0 bases, with 10 bases between them. This CDR3 contains 12 residues. Germline lookup yields CDR1 MNHNS and CDR2 SASEGT. In DNA form, the CDR3 reads TGTGCCACCGAGGGGAGCTCCTACGAGCAGTACTTC. Its protein product is CATEGSSYEQYF.

This clone appeared once. One end of the junction is discordant with germline, which a read error may explain. The gene calls are TRBV7-2 and TRBJ1-2, with 9 bases aligning to TRBD1. Germline lookup yields CDR1 SGHTA and CDR2 FQGNSA. The CDR3 runs to 15 residues. Here the CDR3 reads CAGSLQGATNYGYTF. The CDR3 DNA follows: TGTGCCGGCAGCTTACAGGGGGCGACTAACTATGGCTACACCTTC. Full variable domain (outside the CDR3, taken from reference TRBV7-2 and TRBJ1-2): GAGVSQSPSNKVTEKGKDVELRCDPISGHTALYWYRQSLGQGLEFLIYFQGNSAPDKSGLPSDRFSAERTGGSVSTLTIQRTQQEDSAVYLCAGSLQGATNYGYTFGSGTRLTVV.

The CDR3 is CASSQSPGLAGGHEQYF. Written as DNA, the CDR3 is TGCGCCAGCAGCCAGAGCCCCGGACTAGCGGGGGGTCACGAGCAGTACTTC. The chain joins TRBV4-1 to TRBJ2-7; 14 bases align to TRBD2. V dropped 3 bases and J dropped 5; count of bases not matched to a gene: 9. This CDR3 contains 17 residues. CDR1 MGHRA and CDR2 YSYEKL come from the germline V gene.

This clone was detected once. The chain employs TRBV28 and TRBJ1-2, with a possible D match to TRBD1 (5 bases). Germline-derived CDR1 and CDR2 are MDHEN and SYDVKM. V was clipped by 5 bases and J by 4 bases, with 17 bases between them. The CDR3 sequence is 15 residues long. CDR3 DNA sequence: TGTGCCAGCAGTACCATCAAGGGGTGGGTCTATGGCTACACCTTC. Translated: CASSTIKGWVYGYTF.

CDR3 region: CASSDRAYNSPLHF. CDR3 DNA: TGTGCCAGCAGTGACAGGGCCTATAATTCACCCCTCCACTTT. The gene calls are TRBV2 and TRBJ1-6; possible D gene TRBD1, 5 bases. This CDR3 region has 14 residues. Trimming took off 3 bases at V and 2 bases at J, with 5 bases between the two ends. Germline CDR1 is SNHLY and CDR2 is FYNNEI.

The chain is built from TRBV5-6 and TRBJ1-1; TRBD1 might be the D (5 bases). V was clipped by 4 bases and J by 4 bases, with 11 bases between them. The CDR3 runs to 13 residues. The germline V gene encodes CDR1 SGHDT and CDR2 YYEEEE. The CDR3 DNA is TGTGCCAGCAGCCCGACAGTAATCACTGAAGCTTTCTTT. This gives the protein CASSPTVITEAFF.

The V gene is TRBV7-2, the J gene TRBJ1-3; no reliable D call. The CDR3 sequence is 13 residues long. Germline CDR1 reads SGHTA; CDR2 reads FQGNSA. The germline V and J ends were trimmed by 1 base and 7 bases, with 8 bases remaining between them. The CDR3 spells CASSLERVNTIYF. The CDR3 coding sequence is TGTGCCAGCAGCTTAGAGAGGGTTAACACCATATATTTT.

The rearrangement joins TRBV23-1 to TRBJ2-7; D gene ambiguous. Being an ORF, TRBV23-1 has a function that is uncertain. V dropped 8 bases and J dropped 4 bases, with 18 bases sitting between them. CDR3 length equals 14 residues. CDR3 region: CASGEDTYLYEQYF. The CDR3 coding sequence is TGCGCCAGCGGGGAAGACACGTATCTATACGAGCAGTACTTC.

The rearrangement links TRBV4-3 to TRBJ2-3; D is undetermined. V dropped 1 base and J dropped 1 base, with 12 bases sitting between them. In germline, CDR1 is LGHNA, CDR2 YSLEER. The CDR3 spans 16 residues. The CDR3 nucleotides are TGCGCCAGCAGCCAAGTTGTAACCAGAGGCACAGATACGCAGTATTTT. Amino acid sequence: CASSQVVTRGTDTQYF.

The chain couples TRBV29-1 to TRBJ2-1, with TRBD2 matching over 13 bases. CDR3 length: 16 amino acids. CDR1 is SQVTM and CDR2 is ANQGSEA in the germline V gene. The V gene end was trimmed by 2 bases and the J gene end by 7 bases; junction bases not matched to a gene: 8. The CDR3 here is CSVERTSGGLGNEQFF. The CDR3, as DNA: TGCAGCGTTGAAAGGACTAGCGGGGGTCTTGGGAATGAGCAGTTCTTC.

The chain joins TRBV28 to TRBJ2-7, with a possible D match to TRBD2 (6 bases). The CDR3 has 13 amino acids. Trimming left V 5 bases short and J 1 base short, with 9 bases between. The V gene's germline CDR1 is MDHEN and CDR2 SYDVKM. The CDR3 sequence is CASSRGGSYEQYF. CDR3 nucleotide sequence: TGTGCCAGCAGTCGGGGAGGTTCCTACGAGCAGTACTTC.

The chain combines TRBV28 with TRBJ1-2, with D unresolved. The CDR3 has 13 residues. The germline V gene has CDR1 MDHEN and CDR2 SYDVKM. V was trimmed by 6 bases and J by 3 bases, leaving 11 bases between them. In nucleotides, the CDR3 is TGTGCCAGCAGCCCGAGGTGGGACTATGGCTACACCTTC. This encodes CASSPRWDYGYTF.

The rearrangement links TRBV9 to TRBJ1-6, with D tentatively TRBD1 (5 bases). Trimming shortened V by 5 bases and J by 4 bases, and 13 bases separated the two germline ends. The germline V gene has CDR1 SGDLS and CDR2 YYNGEE. There are 15 residues in the CDR3. CDR3 sequence reads: CASSTQGRYNSPLHF. The CDR3, as DNA: TGTGCCAGCAGTACCCAGGGTCGTTATAATTCACCCCTCCACTTT.

V usage is TRBV6-5 and J usage is TRBJ1-1; the D is unclear. V gave up 5 bases and J gave up 7 bases, with 8 bases separating them. Germline loops: CDR1 MNHEY, CDR2 SVGAGI. CDR3 length: 11 amino acids. The chain's CDR3 is CASSDIFEAFF. CDR3 coding DNA: TGTGCCAGCAGTGACATTTTTGAAGCTTTCTTT.

This chain links TRBV25-1 with TRBJ1-2; D is possibly TRBD1 (6 bases). This CDR3 contains 14 residues. V lost 8 bases, J lost 3 bases, and 16 bases lay in between. Germline V lookup: CDR1 MGHDK, CDR2 SYGVNS. CDR3 in amino acids: CASENPGQDYGYTF. The CDR3 DNA reads TGTGCCAGCGAAAATCCGGGACAAGACTATGGCTACACCTTC.

The chain has TRBV4-1 and TRBJ2-5, with 7 bases that match TRBD2. Germline V CDR1 and CDR2: MGHRA, YSYEKL. The CDR3 consists of 14 residues. Trimming removed 6 bases from V and 4 bases from J; junction bases left unmatched: 8. The CDR3 DNA reads TGCGCCAGCAGTCGCTCTAGCGGTGGAGAGACCCAGTACTTC. Protein: CASSRSSGGETQYF.

This sequence joins TRBV2 and TRBJ2-7, with D maybe TRBD2 (5 bases). The CDR3 has 14 amino acids. The germline gives CDR1 SNHLY, CDR2 FYNNEI. V was cut by 3 bases and J by 0 bases, with 9 bases left in between. Here the CDR3 DNA reads TGTGCCAGCAGTGACCGGAGGACCTCCTACGAGCAGTACTTC. It specifies CASSDRRTSYEQYF. Full variable domain (missing parts from reference TRBV2 and TRBJ2-7): EPEVTQTPSHQVTQMGQEVILRCVPISNHLYFYWYRQILGQKVEFLVSFYNNEISEKSEIFDDQFSVERPDGSNFTLKIRSTKLEDSAMYFCASSDRRTSYEQYFGPGTRLTVT.

CDR3 bases: TGTGCCAGCAGAGGGACAGGCGAAAGTCAGCCCCAGCATTTT. This sequence encodes CASRGTGESQPQHF. V and J are TRBV6-5 and TRBJ1-5; 8 nucleotides align to TRBD1. Germline V gene lookup returns CDR1 MNHEY and CDR2 SVGAGI. The V gene end was trimmed by 6 bases and the J gene end by 6 bases; junction bases not matched to a gene: 7. The CDR3 spans 14 residues.

The chain recombines TRBV28 with TRBJ2-7; the match to TRBD2 covers 7 bases. CDR1 is MDHEN, CDR2 SYDVKM, per germline. V was clipped by 4 bases and J by 3 bases; unmatched bases: 12. This CDR3 contains 16 residues. DNA for the CDR3: TGTGCCAGCAGTTCGGGGGAGGGCAGGTCGGTCTACGAGCAGTACTTC. It is translated as CASSSGEGRSVYEQYF.

This chain uses TRBV21-1 with TRBJ2-1; the D segment call TRBD2 is taken from the table without a DNA check. TRBV21-1 is an annotated pseudogene. CDR3 length: 14 amino acids. The CDR3 is CASSSGNSYNEQFF. In nucleotides, the CDR3 is TGTGCCAGCAGCAGCGGGAACTCCTACAATGAGCAGTTCTTC.

The chain couples TRBV19 to TRBJ1-5; tentative D call: TRBD1 (6 bases). V was trimmed by 6 bases and J by 0 bases, leaving 12 bases between them. The CDR3 loop spans 15 amino acids. Germline V gene data show CDR1 as LNHDA and CDR2 as SQIVND (reference sequence). CDR3 loop: CASRPHRDSNQPQHF. Here the CDR3 DNA reads TGTGCCAGTAGGCCTCACAGGGATAGCAATCAGCCCCAGCATTTT.

The rearrangement links TRBV18 to TRBJ1-1; no clear D gene. V gave up 1 base and J gave up 3 bases, with 12 bases separating them. The germline gives CDR1 KGHSH, CDR2 LQKENI. The CDR3 spans 15 residues. CDR3 sequence: CASSPRRQDHTEAFF. The CDR3 DNA sequence: TGTGCCAGCTCACCACGCAGGCAGGATCACACTGAAGCTTTCTTT.

This chain links TRBV6-5 with TRBJ2-1; TRBD1 is a possible D gene (6 bases). Germline V lookup: CDR1 MNHEY, CDR2 SVGAGI. V lost 6 bases, J lost 6 bases, and 15 bases lay in between. This CDR3 has 14 amino acids. CDR3: CASSTDSLRNEQFF. The DNA of the CDR3 is TGTGCCAGCAGCACGGACAGCCTACGCAATGAGCAGTTCTTC.

The V call is TRBV5-1, the J call TRBJ2-1, with 10 bases identical to TRBD2. V lost 2 bases and J lost 2; bases outside the gene matches: 4. This CDR3 comprises 16 residues. CDR1 is SGHRS and CDR2 is YFSETQ in the germline V gene. The CDR3 protein is CASSLNLAGAYNEQFF. In nucleotides, the CDR3 is TGCGCCAGCAGCTTAAATCTAGCGGGGGCCTACAATGAGCAGTTCTTC.

The table lists this clone with a few counts. The chain links TRBV6-6 to TRBJ1-3; weak D call: TRBD1 (6 bases). The CDR3 consists of 15 residues. Germline CDR1 and CDR2: MNHNY and SVGAGI (reference sequence). V was pared by 5 bases and J by 2 bases, with 13 bases between. CDR3 nucleotides: TGTGCCAGCAGTCAGCCAGGGGCAGCTGGAAACACCATATATTTT. Protein product: CASSQPGAAGNTIYF.